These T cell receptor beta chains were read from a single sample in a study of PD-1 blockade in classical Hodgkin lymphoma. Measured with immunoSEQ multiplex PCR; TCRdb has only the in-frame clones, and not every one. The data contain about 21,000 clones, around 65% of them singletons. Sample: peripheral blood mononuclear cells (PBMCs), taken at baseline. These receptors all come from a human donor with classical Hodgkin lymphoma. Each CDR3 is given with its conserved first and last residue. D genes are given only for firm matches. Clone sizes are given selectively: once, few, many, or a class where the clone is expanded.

cdr3_nt: TGCGCCAGCAGAGTAGTCTCTGGGGCCAACGTCCTGACTTTC
cdr3_aa: CASRVVSGANVLTF
j_call: TRBJ2-6
d_call: .
clone_size: .
v_call: TRBV10-2

cdr3_nt: TGCAGCGTGGCCCAAGGGAAGACGAACACCGGGGAGCTGTTTTTT
cdr3_aa: CSVAQGKTNTGELFF
j_call: TRBJ2-2
d_call: .
clone_size: .
v_call: TRBV29-1

cdr3_nt: TGTGCCAGCACGCTCTCTCTGGGAAACACCATATATTTT
cdr3_aa: CASTLSLGNTIYF
j_call: TRBJ1-3
d_call: .
clone_size: .
v_call: TRBV28

cdr3_nt: TGTGCCAGCAGCTCCTATGGGGGGCACACAGATACGCAGTATTTT
cdr3_aa: CASSSYGGHTDTQYF
j_call: TRBJ2-3
d_call: .
clone_size: .
v_call: TRBV7-9

cdr3_nt: TGTGCCAGCAGCTCTACAGGGGACATCCTGGGAAACACCATATATTTT
cdr3_aa: CASSSTGDILGNTIYF
j_call: TRBJ1-3
d_call: TRBD1
clone_size: few
v_call: TRBV5-6

cdr3_nt: TGTGCCAGCAGCTTAGAACCGACAGGCTTCTTCTCTGGGGCCAACGTCCTGACTTTC
cdr3_aa: CASSLEPTGFFSGANVLTF
j_call: TRBJ2-6
d_call: .
clone_size: .
v_call: TRBV5-8

cdr3_nt: TGTGCCAGCAGTTTTTTTTATGGGCCGGGTACCGGGGAGCTGTTTTTT
cdr3_aa: CASSFFYGPGTGELFF
j_call: TRBJ2-2
d_call: .
clone_size: .
v_call: TRBV28

cdr3_nt: TGTGCCAGCAGTTTAGGACAGGGCAATCAGCCCCAGCATTTT
cdr3_aa: CASSLGQGNQPQHF
j_call: TRBJ1-5
d_call: TRBD1
clone_size: few
v_call: TRBV28

cdr3_nt: TGTGCCAGCAGCGTAGATATGGGGAACACCATATATTTT
cdr3_aa: CASSVDMGNTIYF
j_call: TRBJ1-3
d_call: .
clone_size: .
v_call: TRBV9

cdr3_nt: TGCGCCAGCAGCCAGTTTATGGGGAGCACCGGGGAGCTGTTTTTT
cdr3_aa: CASSQFMGSTGELFF
j_call: TRBJ2-2
d_call: .
clone_size: .
v_call: TRBV4-3

cdr3_nt: TGCGCCAGCAGCGACCAGACAGGGAGGTTCGCTGGCTACACCTTC
cdr3_aa: CASSDQTGRFAGYTF
j_call: TRBJ1-2
d_call: TRBD1
clone_size: medium-sized
v_call: TRBV4-1

cdr3_nt: TGTGCCAGCAGTTTCTTAGGGGAGGGGGAAAAACTGTTTTTT
cdr3_aa: CASSFLGEGEKLFF
j_call: TRBJ1-4
d_call: .
clone_size: .
v_call: TRBV28

cdr3_nt: TGTGCCAGCAGTTACTCCAGGGGACAGGCCTTTTACTTC
cdr3_aa: CASSYSRGQAFYF
j_call: TRBJ2-7
d_call: TRBD1
clone_size: .
v_call: TRBV6-6

cdr3_nt: TGTGCCAGCGCCCGGAGGGAGGGGTACGCCGGGGAGCTGTTTTTT
cdr3_aa: CASARREGYAGELFF
j_call: TRBJ2-2
d_call: TRBD2
clone_size: few
v_call: TRBV2

cdr3_nt: TGTGCCAGCAGCTTAGAGAACACAGATACGCAGTATTTT
cdr3_aa: CASSLENTDTQYF
j_call: TRBJ2-3
d_call: .
clone_size: once
v_call: TRBV11-2

cdr3_nt: TGTGCCAGTAACATGGGGACAGAACTGAATTCACCCCTCCACTTT
cdr3_aa: CASNMGTELNSPLHF
j_call: TRBJ1-6
d_call: TRBD1
clone_size: .
v_call: TRBV19

cdr3_nt: TGTGCCAGCAGTTACGGGGACAGCATTAACTATGGCTACACCTTC
cdr3_aa: CASSYGDSINYGYTF
j_call: TRBJ1-2
d_call: TRBD1
clone_size: .
v_call: TRBV6-6

cdr3_nt: TGTGCCAGCAGCCAACCCGGGACTACTCGGTACAATGAGCAGTTCTTC
cdr3_aa: CASSQPGTTRYNEQFF
j_call: TRBJ2-1
d_call: TRBD2
clone_size: few
v_call: TRBV14

cdr3_nt: TGTGCCAGCAGCTTAGAATTGGACAGGGGGCGCGGAACAGATACGCAGTATTTT
cdr3_aa: CASSLELDRGRGTDTQYF
j_call: TRBJ2-3
d_call: TRBD1
clone_size: .
v_call: TRBV7-2

cdr3_nt: TGTGCCAGCAGATGGACTAGCGTAAACACCGGGGAGCTGTTTTTT
cdr3_aa: CASRWTSVNTGELFF
j_call: TRBJ2-2
d_call: TRBD2
clone_size: once
v_call: TRBV2